Shown below are 4 T cell receptor beta chains from a single sample sequenced in a study of shared clonotypes between healthy human individuals. The data were produced by immunoSEQ multiplex PCR, yet TCRdb's version contains in-frame clones alone and is incomplete. The profile covers roughly 680,000 clones, with roughly 72% appearing a single time and approximately 2% taken by the ten largest. Sequenced: memory CD4+ T cells sorted from blood. Indicated subset: CD45RA-negative fraction. These receptors came from a woman in her twenties or thirties in good health.

The chain has TRBV7-2 and TRBJ1-2; 7 bases line up with TRBD1. Per the germline V gene, CDR1 is SGHTA and CDR2 is FQGNSA. The CDR3 is 17 amino acids. J gave up 6 bases and V 5 bases, and 18 bases lay outside the gene matches. Written as DNA, the CDR3 is TGTGCCAGCAGCCCGAATGTCTTAGTGACAGGGAGGGATGGCTACACCTTC. Translated, it gives CASSPNVLVTGRDGYTF.

The V call is TRBV19, the J call TRBJ2-5; D is unresolved. The J call may not be correct, given that the DNA end is closer to TRBJ2-7. Germline loops: CDR1 LNHDA, CDR2 SQIVND (reference sequence). The CDR3 runs to 11 residues. The CDR3 here is CASSNGYEQYF. CDR3 nucleotides: TGTGCCAGTAGTAATGGTTACGAGCAGTACTTC.

The V and J genes are TRBV28 and TRBJ1-2; D remains ambiguous. Trimming stripped 10 bases from V and 3 bases from J, with 12 bases between. The CDR3 runs 12 residues. Looked up from germline, CDR1 is MDHEN and CDR2 is SYDVKM. The CDR3 DNA sequence: TGTGCCATCCCGGACCAGGACTATGGCTACACCTTC. Amino acid sequence: CAIPDQDYGYTF.

V and J are TRBV7-3 and TRBJ2-5; D is uncertain. The J call is doubtful: the DNA matches TRBJ2-7 better. CDR1 and CDR2 from the germline V gene are SGHTA and FQGTGA. The CDR3 contains 14 residues. The CDR3 sequence: CASSFPTGPYEQYF. The CDR3 region has the DNA TGTGCCAGCAGCTTCCCGACTGGCCCCTACGAGCAGTACTTC.